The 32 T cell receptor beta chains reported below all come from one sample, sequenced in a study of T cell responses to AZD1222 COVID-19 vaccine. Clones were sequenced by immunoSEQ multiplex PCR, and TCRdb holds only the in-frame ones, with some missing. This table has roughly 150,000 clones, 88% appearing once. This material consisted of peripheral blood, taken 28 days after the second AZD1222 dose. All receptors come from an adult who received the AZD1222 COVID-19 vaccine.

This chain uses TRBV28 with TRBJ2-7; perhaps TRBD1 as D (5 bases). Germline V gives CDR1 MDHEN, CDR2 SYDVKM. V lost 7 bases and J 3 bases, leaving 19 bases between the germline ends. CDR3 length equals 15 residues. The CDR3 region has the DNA TGTGCCAGCAAATCCCCCAGGGAAACTTTCTACGAGCAGTACTTC. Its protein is CASKSPRETFYEQYF.

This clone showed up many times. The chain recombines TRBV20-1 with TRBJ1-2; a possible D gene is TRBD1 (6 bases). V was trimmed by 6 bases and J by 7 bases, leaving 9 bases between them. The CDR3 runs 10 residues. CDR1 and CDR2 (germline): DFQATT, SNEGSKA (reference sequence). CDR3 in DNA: TGCAGTGCGGGGACATTTGGCTACACCTTC. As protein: CSAGTFGYTF.

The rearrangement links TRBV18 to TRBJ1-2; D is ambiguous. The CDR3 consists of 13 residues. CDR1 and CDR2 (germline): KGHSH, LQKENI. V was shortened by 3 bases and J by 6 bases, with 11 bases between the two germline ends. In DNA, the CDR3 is TGTGCCAGCTCACCTAGAAACACGGATGGCTACACCTTC. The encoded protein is CASSPRNTDGYTF. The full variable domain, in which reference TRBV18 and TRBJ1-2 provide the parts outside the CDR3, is NAGVMQNPRHLVRRRGQEARLRCSPMKGHSHVYWYRQLPEEGLKFMVYLQKENIIDESGMPKERFSAEFPKEGPSILRIQQVVRGDSAAYFCASSPRNTDGYTFGSGTRLTVV.

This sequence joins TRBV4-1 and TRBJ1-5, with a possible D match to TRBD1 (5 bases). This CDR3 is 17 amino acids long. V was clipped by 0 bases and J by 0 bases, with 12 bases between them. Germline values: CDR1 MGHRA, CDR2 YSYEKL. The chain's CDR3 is CASSQESSRVSNQPQHF. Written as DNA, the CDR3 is TGCGCCAGCAGCCAAGAATCTTCCAGGGTTAGCAATCAGCCCCAGCATTTT.

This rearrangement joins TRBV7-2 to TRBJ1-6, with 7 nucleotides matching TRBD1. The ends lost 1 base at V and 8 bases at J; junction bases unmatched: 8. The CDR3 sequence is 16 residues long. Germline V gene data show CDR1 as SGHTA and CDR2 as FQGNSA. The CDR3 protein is CASSLGPGGRDSPLHF. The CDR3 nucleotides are TGTGCCAGCAGCTTAGGTCCAGGGGGTCGGGATTCACCCCTCCACTTT.

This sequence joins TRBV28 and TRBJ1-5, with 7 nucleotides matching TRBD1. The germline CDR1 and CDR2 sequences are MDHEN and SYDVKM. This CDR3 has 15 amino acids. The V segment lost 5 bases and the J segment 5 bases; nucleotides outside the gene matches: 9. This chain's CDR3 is CASSLQGIVDQPQHF. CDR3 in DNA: TGTGCCAGCAGTCTACAGGGGATCGTGGATCAGCCCCAGCATTTT.

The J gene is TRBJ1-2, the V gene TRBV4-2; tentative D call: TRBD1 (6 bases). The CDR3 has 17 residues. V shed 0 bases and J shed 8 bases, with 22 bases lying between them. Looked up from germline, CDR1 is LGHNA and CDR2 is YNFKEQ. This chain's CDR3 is CASSQEGQGRRVKGYTF. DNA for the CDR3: TGTGCCAGCAGCCAAGAAGGTCAGGGGAGGCGAGTTAAGGGCTACACCTTC.

In nucleotides, the CDR3 is TGTGCCAGCAGCCAAACCGGGACTTACGTCCATGAGCAGTTCTTC. Its protein is CASSQTGTYVHEQFF. This chain connects TRBV3-1 (or the pseudogene TRBV3-2) to TRBJ2-1; tentatively, D is TRBD2 (6 bases). V shed 2 bases and J shed 8 bases, with 16 bases lying between them. This CDR3 is built from 15 residues. Germline CDR1 reads LGHDT; CDR2 reads YNNKEL (reference sequence).

CDR3 DNA: TGTGCCAGCAGCGTAGCTGGGACTCCCTCGGGGGAGCAGTACTTC. Protein: CASSVAGTPSGEQYF. V and J are TRBV9 and TRBJ2-7, with D tentatively TRBD2 (6 bases). The CDR3 is 15 amino acids. V was trimmed by 0 bases and J by 7 bases, leaving 17 bases between them. Germline assignment: CDR1 SGDLS and CDR2 YYNGEE.

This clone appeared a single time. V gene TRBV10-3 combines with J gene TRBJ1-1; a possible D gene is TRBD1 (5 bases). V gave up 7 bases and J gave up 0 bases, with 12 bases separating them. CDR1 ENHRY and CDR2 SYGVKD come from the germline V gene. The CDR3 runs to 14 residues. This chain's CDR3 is CAITPGPMNTEAFF. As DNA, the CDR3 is TGTGCCATCACTCCGGGACCCATGAACACTGAAGCTTTCTTT.

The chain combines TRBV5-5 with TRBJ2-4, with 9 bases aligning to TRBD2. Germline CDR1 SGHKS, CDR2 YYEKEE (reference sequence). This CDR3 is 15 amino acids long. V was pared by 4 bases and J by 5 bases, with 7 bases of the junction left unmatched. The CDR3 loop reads CASSHTGTSQNIQYF. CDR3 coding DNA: TGTGCCAGCAGCCACACCGGGACTAGCCAAAACATTCAGTACTTC.

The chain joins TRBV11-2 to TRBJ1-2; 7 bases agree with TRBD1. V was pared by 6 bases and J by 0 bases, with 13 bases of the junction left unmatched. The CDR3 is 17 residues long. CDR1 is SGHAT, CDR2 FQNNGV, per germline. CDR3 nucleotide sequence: TGTGCCAGCAGGGCGAAAACAGGGGCGCGGACTAACTATGGCTACACCTTC. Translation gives CASRAKTGARTNYGYTF.

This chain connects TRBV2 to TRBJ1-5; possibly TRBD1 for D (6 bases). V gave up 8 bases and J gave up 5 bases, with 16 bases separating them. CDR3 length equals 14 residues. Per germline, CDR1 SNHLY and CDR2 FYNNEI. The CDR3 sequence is CASAIRDIDQPQHF. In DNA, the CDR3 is TGTGCCAGCGCCATCCGGGACATTGATCAGCCCCAGCATTTT.

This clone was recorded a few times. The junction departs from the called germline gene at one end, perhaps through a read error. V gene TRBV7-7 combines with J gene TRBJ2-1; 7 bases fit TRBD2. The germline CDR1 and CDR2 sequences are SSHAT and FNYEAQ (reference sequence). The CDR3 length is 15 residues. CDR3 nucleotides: TGTGCTAGCAGCTTAGCACGGGGGGAGTACAATGAGCAGTTCTTC. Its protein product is CASSLARGEYNEQFF.

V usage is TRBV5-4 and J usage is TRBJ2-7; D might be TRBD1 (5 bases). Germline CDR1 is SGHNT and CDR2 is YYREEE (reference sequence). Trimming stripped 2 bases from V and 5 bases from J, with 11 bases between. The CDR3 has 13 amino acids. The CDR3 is CASSFPGFDEQYF. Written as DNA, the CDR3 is TGTGCCAGCAGCTTCCCAGGGTTCGACGAGCAGTACTTC.

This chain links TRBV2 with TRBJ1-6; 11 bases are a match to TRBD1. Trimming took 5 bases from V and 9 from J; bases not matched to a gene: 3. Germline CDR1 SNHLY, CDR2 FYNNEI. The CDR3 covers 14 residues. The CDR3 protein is CASSLDRGRSPLHF. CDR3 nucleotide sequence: TGTGCCAGCAGTTTGGACAGGGGGCGTTCACCCCTCCACTTT.

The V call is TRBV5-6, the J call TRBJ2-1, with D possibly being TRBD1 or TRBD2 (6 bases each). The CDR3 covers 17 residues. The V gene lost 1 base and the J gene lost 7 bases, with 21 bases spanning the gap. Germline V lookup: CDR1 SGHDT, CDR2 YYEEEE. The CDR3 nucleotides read TGTGCCAGCAGCTTGAGATCAACGGGGGCAGCTTGGAATGAGCAGTTCTTC. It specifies CASSLRSTGAAWNEQFF. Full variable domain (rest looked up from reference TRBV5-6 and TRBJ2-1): DAGVTQSPTHLIKTRGQQVTLRCSPKSGHDTVSWYQQALGQGPQFIFQYYEEEERQRGNFPDRFSGHQFPNYSSELNVNALLLGDSALYLCASSLRSTGAAWNEQFFGPGTRLTVL.

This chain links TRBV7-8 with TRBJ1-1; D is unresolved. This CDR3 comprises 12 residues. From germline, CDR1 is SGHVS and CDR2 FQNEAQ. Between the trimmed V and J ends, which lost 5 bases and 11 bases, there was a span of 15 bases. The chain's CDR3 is CASSPKPGGAFF. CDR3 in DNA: TGTGCCAGCAGCCCGAAACCGGGCGGCGCTTTCTTT.

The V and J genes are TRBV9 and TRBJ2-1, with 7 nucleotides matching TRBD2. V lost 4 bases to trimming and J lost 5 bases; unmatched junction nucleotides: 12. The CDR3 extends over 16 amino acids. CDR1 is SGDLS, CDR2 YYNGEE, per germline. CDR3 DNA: TGTGCCAGCAGCCCTCGGGAGGCTTTCCTTAACAATGAGCAGTTCTTC. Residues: CASSPREAFLNNEQFF.

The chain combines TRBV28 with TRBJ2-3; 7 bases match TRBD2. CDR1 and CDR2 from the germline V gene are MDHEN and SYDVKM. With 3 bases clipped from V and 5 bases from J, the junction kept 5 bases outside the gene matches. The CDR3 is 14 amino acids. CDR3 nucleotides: TGTGCCAGCAGTTTGGCGGGGGTAATAGATACGCAGTATTTT. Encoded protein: CASSLAGVIDTQYF.

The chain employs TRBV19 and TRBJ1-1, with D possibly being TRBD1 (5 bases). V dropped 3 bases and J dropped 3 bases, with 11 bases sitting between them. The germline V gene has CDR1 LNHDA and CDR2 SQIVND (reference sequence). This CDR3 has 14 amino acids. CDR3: CASSILRGDTEAFF. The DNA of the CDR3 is TGTGCCAGTAGTATCCTCCGGGGGGACACTGAAGCTTTCTTT.

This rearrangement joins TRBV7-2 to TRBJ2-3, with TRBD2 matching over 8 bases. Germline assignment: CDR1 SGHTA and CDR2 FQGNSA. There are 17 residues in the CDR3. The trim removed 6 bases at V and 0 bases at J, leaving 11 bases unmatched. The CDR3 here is CASSRSGVAGSTDTQYF. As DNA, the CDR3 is TGTGCCAGCAGTCGCTCGGGGGTAGCGGGGAGCACAGATACGCAGTATTTT.

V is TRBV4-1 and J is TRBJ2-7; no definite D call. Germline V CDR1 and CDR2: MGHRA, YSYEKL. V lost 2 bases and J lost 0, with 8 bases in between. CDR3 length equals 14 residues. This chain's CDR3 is CASSQPGRSYEQYF. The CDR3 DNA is TGCGCCAGCAGCCAACCTGGGCGCTCCTACGAGCAGTACTTC.

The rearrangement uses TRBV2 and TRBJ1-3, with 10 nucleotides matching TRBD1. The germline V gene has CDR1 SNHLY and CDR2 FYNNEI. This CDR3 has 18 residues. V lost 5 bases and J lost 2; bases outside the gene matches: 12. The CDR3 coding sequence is TGTGCCAGCAGTCGGACAGGGGGTTTCATGTTAGCTGGAAACACCATATATTTT. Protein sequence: CASSRTGGFMLAGNTIYF.

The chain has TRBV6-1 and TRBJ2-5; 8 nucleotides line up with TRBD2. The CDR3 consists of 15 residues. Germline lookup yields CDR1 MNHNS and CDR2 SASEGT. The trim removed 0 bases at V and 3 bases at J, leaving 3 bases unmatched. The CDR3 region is CASSEALAGEETQYF. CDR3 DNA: TGTGCCAGCAGTGAAGCGCTAGCGGGTGAAGAGACCCAGTACTTC.

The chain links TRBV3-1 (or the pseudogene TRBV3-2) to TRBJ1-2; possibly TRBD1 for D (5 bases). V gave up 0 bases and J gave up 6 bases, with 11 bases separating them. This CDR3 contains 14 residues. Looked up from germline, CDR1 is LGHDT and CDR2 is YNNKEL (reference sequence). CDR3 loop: CASSQDLSRDGYTF. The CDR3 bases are TGTGCCAGCAGCCAAGATCTGAGCAGGGATGGCTACACCTTC.

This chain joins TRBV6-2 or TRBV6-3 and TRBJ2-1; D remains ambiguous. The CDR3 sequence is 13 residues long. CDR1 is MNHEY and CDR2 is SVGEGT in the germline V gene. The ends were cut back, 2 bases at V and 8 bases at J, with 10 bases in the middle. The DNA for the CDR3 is TGTGCCAGCAGTTACACCCCCTTCTATGAGCAGTTCTTC. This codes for CASSYTPFYEQFF.

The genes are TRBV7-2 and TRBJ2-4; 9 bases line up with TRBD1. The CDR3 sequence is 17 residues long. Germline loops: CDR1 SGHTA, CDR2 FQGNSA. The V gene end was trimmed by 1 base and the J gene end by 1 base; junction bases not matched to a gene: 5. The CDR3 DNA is TGTGCCAGCAGCTTAGGGGGGACAGGGCGGGCCAAAAACATTCAGTACTTC. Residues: CASSLGGTGRAKNIQYF.

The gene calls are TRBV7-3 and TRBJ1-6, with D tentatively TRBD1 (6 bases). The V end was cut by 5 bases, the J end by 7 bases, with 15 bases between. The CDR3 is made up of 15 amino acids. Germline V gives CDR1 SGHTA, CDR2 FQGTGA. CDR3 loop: CASSRKGVGNSPLHF. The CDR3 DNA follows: TGTGCCAGCAGCCGAAAGGGGGTTGGGAATTCACCCCTCCACTTT.

The CDR3 DNA is TGCGCCAGCAGCTTGGGACTGAGACAGTCTGAAAAACTGTTTTTT. Protein: CASSLGLRQSEKLFF. V usage is TRBV5-1 and J usage is TRBJ1-4; D is perhaps TRBD1 (5 bases). This CDR3 contains 15 residues. Germline CDR1 SGHRS, CDR2 YFSETQ. The V end lost 0 bases, the J end lost 7 bases, and 13 bases lay between the germline ends. The full variable domain, in which reference TRBV5-1 and TRBJ1-4 provide the parts outside the CDR3, is KAGVTQTPRYLIKTRGQQVTLSCSPISGHRSVSWYQQTPGQGLQFLFEYFSETQRNKGNFPGRFSGRQFSNSRSEMNVSTLELGDSALYLCASSLGLRQSEKLFFGSGTQLSVL.

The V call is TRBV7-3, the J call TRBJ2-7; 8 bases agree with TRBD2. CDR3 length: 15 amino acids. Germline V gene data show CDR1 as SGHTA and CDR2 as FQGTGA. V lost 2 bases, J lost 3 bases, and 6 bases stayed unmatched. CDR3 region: CASSLQAGGRYEQYF. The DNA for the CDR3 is TGTGCCAGCAGCTTACAGGCGGGGGGCCGCTACGAGCAGTACTTC. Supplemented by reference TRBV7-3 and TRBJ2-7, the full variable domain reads GAGVSQTPSNKVTEKGKYVELRCDPISGHTALYWYRQSLGQGPEFLIYFQGTGAADDSGLPNDRFFAVRPEGSVSTLKIQRTERGDSAVYLCASSLQAGGRYEQYFGPGTRLTVT.

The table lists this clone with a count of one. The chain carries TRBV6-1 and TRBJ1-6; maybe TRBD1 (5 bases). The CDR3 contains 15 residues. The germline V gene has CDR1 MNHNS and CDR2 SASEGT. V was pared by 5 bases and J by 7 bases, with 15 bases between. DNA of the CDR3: TGTGCCAGCAGTTCCCAGGGTCAGCAGAATTCACCCCTCCACTTT. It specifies CASSSQGQQNSPLHF.